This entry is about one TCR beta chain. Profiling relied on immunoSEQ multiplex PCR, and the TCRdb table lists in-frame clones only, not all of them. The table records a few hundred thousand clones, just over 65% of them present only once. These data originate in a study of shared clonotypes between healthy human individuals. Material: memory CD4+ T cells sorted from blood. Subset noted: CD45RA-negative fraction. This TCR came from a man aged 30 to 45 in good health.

The CDR3 loop reads CASNHYQETQYF. In DNA, the CDR3 is TGTGCCAGCAACCACTACCAAGAGACCCAGTACTTC. The genes are TRBV2 and TRBJ2-5; D unresolved. The CDR3 is 12 residues long. Per the germline V gene, CDR1 is SNHLY and CDR2 is FYNNEI. The V end lost 7 bases, the J end lost 0 bases, and 6 bases lay between the germline ends.